This TCR beta chain stems from a study of Ad26.COV2.S vaccination and SARS-CoV-2 variants. The wider study: Donor participated within the Ad26.COV2.S arm of the COV1001 trial. Once or twice, 56 days apart, Ad26.COV2.S was delivered intramuscularly.

CDR3 length: 12 residues. Trimming shortened V by 5 bases and J by 4 bases, and 8 bases separated the two germline ends. CDR1 SNHLY and CDR2 FYNNEI come from the germline V gene. Points on this clone: Antigen specificity is unknown.

General study results and limits: Substantial response breadth was reportedly seen for spike-specific CD8+ and CD4+ T cells after vaccination.

Specified treatment: roughly 18 received Ad26.COV2.S at low or high dose, single or two shots; about 5 received placebo; per-sample allocation not given. The investigators took samples on day 63 after the first vaccine or placebo injection. TCRdb keeps only in-frame clones here, not all; method: immunoSEQ multiplex PCR. The sample records roughly 500,000 clones, around nine tenths being singletons. The rearrangement uses TRBV2 and TRBJ1-2, with D unresolved. The TCR originated in a person between 18 and 60 years old who received the Ad26.COV2.S COVID-19 vaccine or a placebo. The input for sequencing was peripheral blood, taken in a trial of Ad26.COV2.S vaccine versus placebo. The chain's CDR3 is CASSRGLYGYTF. The CDR3 coding sequence is TGTGCCAGCAGTCGTGGACTCTATGGCTACACCTTC.